What follows are 32 T cell receptor beta chains derived from one specimen sequenced in a study of blood T cells in healthy people across ages. The use of a sample-barcoded 5' primer and a J-beta primer mix characterized a second PCR of roughly 6 to 11 cycles. TCRdb processed the 5' RACE reads anew with MiXCR; each CDR3 protein has one entry. The repertoire includes 500,000 to 700,000 distinct CDR3 sequences, about 30% of them detected once, and about 15% sits in the top ten. The specimen sequenced was blood. These receptors originate from a woman of 80 years or more in good health.

Remarks on this clonotype: A much larger clone differs from this one at a single base, so this may be a read error. The V gene is TRBV7-6, the J gene TRBJ2-5; a weak D match, TRBD2 (6 bases). Germline lookup yields CDR1 SGHVS and CDR2 FNYEAQ. The CDR3 has 15 residues. V gave up 3 bases and J gave up 11 bases, with 22 bases separating them. For the CDR3, the DNA is TGTGCCAGCAGCTTGGGGGGAAAGCGGCGCAATGAGCAGTACTTC. It yields the protein CASSLGGKRRNEQYF.

This clonotype was recorded many times. The J gene is TRBJ1-1, the V gene TRBV7-6; maybe TRBD1 (6 bases). The CDR3 runs 15 residues. Looked up from germline, CDR1 is SGHVS and CDR2 is FNYEAQ. The V end lost 1 base, the J end lost 5 bases, and 14 bases lay between the germline ends. This chain's CDR3 is CASSLEGGRRTEAFF. DNA for the CDR3: TGTGCCAGCAGCTTAGAGGGGGGGCGTCGTACTGAAGCTTTCTTT.

The chain couples TRBV12-3 or TRBV12-4 to TRBJ2-7; the D gene is possibly TRBD2 (6 bases). The ends were cut back, 4 bases at V and 5 bases at J, with 15 bases in the middle. This CDR3 comprises 14 residues. The CDR3 loop reads CASSSQGLADEQYF. The CDR3 DNA reads TGTGCCAGCAGTTCTCAGGGACTGGCGGACGAGCAGTACTTC.

The chain combines TRBV5-1 with TRBJ2-5; D is uncertain. The tail of the sequence fits TRBJ2-7 better, so the J call may be wrong. This CDR3 spans 12 amino acids. Germline CDR1 reads SGHRS; CDR2 reads YFSETQ. This CDR3 is CASSLSVCEQYF. The CDR3 DNA reads TGCGCCAGCAGCTTAAGCGTGTGCGAGCAGTACTTC.

This clonotype was seen a few times. The CDR3 sequence: CASTGTGRGQPQHF. The DNA of the CDR3 is TGTGCCAGCACCGGGACAGGGAGAGGACAGCCCCAGCATTTT. The V call is TRBV21-1, the J call TRBJ1-5; whether TRBD1, the table's D call, matches the DNA was not checked. TRBV21-1 is a pseudogene. The CDR3 contains 14 residues.

Note on this clonotype: One junction end disagrees with the germline gene, perhaps due to a read error. The chain links TRBV18 to TRBJ2-7; D is unresolved. Looked up from germline, CDR1 is KGHSH and CDR2 is LQKENI. The CDR3 consists of 12 residues. CDR3: CASLPAGNEQYF. CDR3 nucleotides: TGCGCCAGCTTGCCAGCTGGAAACGAGCAGTACTTC.

This clonotype was seen a handful of times. A read error may produce the germline difference seen at one junction end. The chain is built from TRBV6-5 and TRBJ2-7; TRBD1 aligns across 12 bases. Germline V lookup: CDR1 MNHEY, CDR2 SVGAGI. This CDR3 is built from 17 residues. CDR3 sequence (DNA): TGTACCAGCAGTTACGGGGACGGGACAGGGGGCGTCTACGAGCAGTACTTC. Protein: CTSSYGDGTGGVYEQYF.

This clonotype was counted many times. V is TRBV14 and J is TRBJ1-2; maybe TRBD1 (5 bases). V dropped 3 bases and J dropped 7 bases, with 18 bases sitting between them. Germline V CDR1 and CDR2: SGHDN, FVKESK. CDR3 length equals 15 residues. CDR3 in DNA: TGTGCCAGCAGCCACCCCTGGGGGGGGTCCGGTGGCTACACCTTC. Translation: CASSHPWGGSGGYTF.

This clonotype was seen more than once but under ten times. The genes are TRBV2 and TRBJ2-7; D remains ambiguous. The length of the CDR3 is 15 residues. V was pared by 3 bases and J by 3 bases, with 15 bases between. Looked up from germline, CDR1 is SNHLY and CDR2 is FYNNEI. CDR3 nucleotides: TGTGCCAGCAGTGAGAGGACGGGCCGTGGCTACGAGCAGTACTTC. Translating gives CASSERTGRGYEQYF.

The chain joins TRBV7-2 to TRBJ1-1, with D unresolved. The germline CDR1 and CDR2 sequences are SGHTA and FQGNSA. The CDR3 extends over 14 amino acids. Trimming stripped 5 bases from V and 3 bases from J, with 13 bases between. The CDR3 DNA sequence: TGTGCCAGCAGCGTCGACACACAGTACACTGAAGCTTTCTTT. It specifies CASSVDTQYTEAFF.

This clonotype was seen many times. V usage is TRBV5-1 and J usage is TRBJ2-6; D unclear. The V and J ends lost 2 bases and 2 bases respectively, with 8 bases between them. Germline V gene data show CDR1 as SGHRS and CDR2 as YFSETQ. This CDR3 has 15 residues. The CDR3 nucleotides are TGCGCCAGCAGCTTAGGTTGGACTGGGGCCAACGTCCTGACTTTC. Translation gives CASSLGWTGANVLTF.

This clonotype was picked up many times. This chain uses TRBV12-3 or TRBV12-4 with TRBJ2-6; either TRBD1 or TRBD2 may supply D (5 bases each). V dropped 5 bases and J dropped 3 bases, with 11 bases sitting between them. The CDR3 has 15 amino acids. CDR3 DNA sequence: TGTGCCAGCAGTCAGGGAGCCGGTGGGGCCAACGTCCTGACTTTC. This gives the protein CASSQGAGGANVLTF.

This clonotype was detected many times. The CDR3 here is CASSPDSPILSPLTDTQYF. CDR3 sequence (DNA): TGTGCCAGCAGCCCCGACAGCCCGATCTTATCTCCGCTCACAGATACGCAGTATTTT. The V gene is TRBV11-2, the J gene TRBJ2-3; a possible D gene is TRBD1 (5 bases). The germline V gene has CDR1 SGHAT and CDR2 FQNNGV. The V gene lost 5 bases and the J gene lost 2 bases, with 26 bases spanning the gap. This CDR3 has 19 amino acids.

V gene TRBV28 combines with J gene TRBJ2-5; D may be TRBD2 (7 bases). Germline values: CDR1 MDHEN, CDR2 SYDVKM. The CDR3 extends over 17 amino acids. Trimming took off 9 bases at V and 11 bases at J, with 34 bases between the two ends. The CDR3 loop reads CASLGGGRTRSTDTQYF. The CDR3 DNA is TGTGCCAGTTTGGGGGGCGGGAGAACTAGGAGCACAGATACGCAGTACTTC.

This clonotype has only a few counts. V is TRBV28 and J is TRBJ2-2; TRBD2 might be the D (5 bases). CDR3 length equals 14 residues. Germline V lookup: CDR1 MDHEN, CDR2 SYDVKM. Trimming pared 2 bases from V and 5 bases from J, leaving 9 bases between. The CDR3 DNA is TGTGCCAGCAGTTTACCCAGGAGGACCGGGGAGCTGTTTTTT. Translated: CASSLPRRTGELFF.

The chain employs TRBV4-3 and TRBJ1-1, with a weak D call TRBD1 (6 bases). Per germline, CDR1 LGHNA and CDR2 YSLEER. The CDR3 is 15 residues long. Trimming removed 0 bases at V and 4 bases at J, with 12 bases between. CDR3 sequence (DNA): TGCGCCAGCAGCCAAGAGGGGAGAGGGGGCACTGAAGCTTTCTTT. Translation: CASSQEGRGGTEAFF.

This clonotype was found a few times. The V call is TRBV5-1, the J call TRBJ1-2, with a weak D call TRBD1 (6 bases). Per germline, CDR1 SGHRS and CDR2 YFSETQ. Trimming took off 0 bases at V and 7 bases at J, with 10 bases between the two ends. CDR3 size: 13 residues. Written as DNA, the CDR3 is TGCGCCAGCAGCTTGGATCAGGGGCTTGGCTACACCTTC. Translating it yields CASSLDQGLGYTF.

The chain carries TRBV7-9 and TRBJ1-2, with TRBD1 matching over 8 bases. Germline CDR1 is SEHNR and CDR2 is FQNEAQ (reference sequence). V was pared by 5 bases and J by 4 bases, with 6 bases of the junction left unmatched. The CDR3 loop spans 14 amino acids. CDR3 protein: CASSQGAGSYGYTF. For the CDR3, the DNA is TGTGCCAGCAGCCAGGGGGCAGGGAGCTATGGCTACACCTTC. Together with reference TRBV7-9 and TRBJ1-2, the CDR3 gives the full variable domain: DTGVSQNPRHKITKRGQNVTFRCDPISEHNRLYWYRQTLGQGPEFLTYFQNEAQLEKSRLLSDRFSAERPKGSFSTLEIQRTEQGDSAMYLCASSQGAGSYGYTFGSGTRLTVV.

V gene TRBV20-1 combines with J gene TRBJ2-7, with D tentatively TRBD1 (6 bases). The CDR3 is made up of 15 amino acids. Per the germline V gene, CDR1 is DFQATT and CDR2 is SNEGSKA (reference sequence). V lost 0 bases and J 4 bases, leaving 16 bases between the germline ends. The CDR3 sequence: CSARDLAGAGYEQYF. CDR3 in DNA: TGCAGTGCTAGAGATTTGGCAGGGGCTGGTTACGAGCAGTACTTC.

In its sample, this clonotype was seen many times. The V and J genes are TRBV25-1 and TRBJ2-1; D is tentatively TRBD1 or TRBD2 (6 bases each). Germline V lookup: CDR1 MGHDK, CDR2 SYGVNS. V was cut by 5 bases and J by 6 bases, with 14 bases left in between. CDR3 length: 14 residues. CDR3: CASSTSKGGNEQFF. As DNA, the CDR3 is TGTGCCAGCAGTACCTCGAAGGGGGGCAATGAGCAGTTCTTC. The whole variable domain, remainder taken from reference TRBV25-1 and TRBJ2-1, is EADIYQTPRYLVIGTGKKITLECSQTMGHDKMYWYQQDPGMELHLIHYSYGVNSTEKGDLSSESTVSRIRTEHFPLTLESARPSHTSQYLCASSTSKGGNEQFFGPGTRLTVL.

The chain combines TRBV20-1 with TRBJ2-3, with D maybe TRBD2 (5 bases). CDR1 and CDR2 from the germline V gene are DFQATT and SNEGSKA (reference sequence). Trimming took 6 bases from V and 5 from J, leaving 9 bases between them. The CDR3 extends over 11 amino acids. CDR3 sequence reads: CSADYGDTQYF. CDR3 nucleotides: TGCAGTGCAGACTACGGAGATACGCAGTATTTT.

This clonotype was picked up many times. The chain links TRBV5-4 to TRBJ2-1; TRBD1 matches at 7 bases. The CDR3 sequence is 14 residues long. V trimming: 4 bases; J trimming: 5 bases; junction bases outside the gene matches: 6. Germline V gives CDR1 SGHNT, CDR2 YYREEE (reference sequence). CDR3: CASSGYRGDNEQFF. In nucleotides, the CDR3 is TGTGCCAGCAGCGGATACAGGGGAGACAATGAGCAGTTCTTC.

The DNA for the CDR3 is TGCAGTGCGTACTCAGGGGGCGCGCCCATGAACACTGAAGCTTTCTTT. Translated, it gives CSAYSGGAPMNTEAFF. The chain couples TRBV20-1 to TRBJ1-1; TRBD1 aligns across 8 bases. The germline CDR1 and CDR2 sequences are DFQATT and SNEGSKA (reference sequence). The ends lost 6 bases at V and 0 bases at J; junction bases unmatched: 12. The CDR3 sequence is 16 residues long.

As to this clonotype: This clone may be a read error of a much larger clone one base away. The chain is built from TRBV30 and TRBJ2-5, with D perhaps matching TRBD1 (6 bases). CDR1 and CDR2 from the germline V gene are GTSNPN and SVGIG (reference sequence). The CDR3 length is 12 residues. V was pared by 3 bases and J by 11 bases, with 16 bases between. CDR3 nucleotide sequence: TGTGCCTGGAGGGGTGGGGGCGGTGAGCAGTACTTC. Translated: CAWRGGGGEQYF.

This clonotype came up many times. A read error may account for a junction end that differs from germline. The CDR3, as DNA: TGTGCCAGCAGCTTAGAAAGTACGGTGAAAAGCATTCAGTACTTC. Amino acids: CASSLESTVKSIQYF. V gene TRBV7-2 combines with J gene TRBJ2-4; D is undetermined. CDR3 size: 15 residues. Germline CDR1 is SGHTA and CDR2 is FQGNSA.

This chain links TRBV29-1 with TRBJ2-5; TRBD2 matches 8 bases. There are 14 residues in the CDR3. CDR1 is SQVTM and CDR2 is ANQGSEA in the germline V gene. The V gene end was trimmed by 4 bases and the J gene end by 4 bases; junction bases not matched to a gene: 8. CDR3 DNA: TGCAGCGTTGCCCCAGCGGGAGCTCGAGAGACCCAGTACTTC. Protein product: CSVAPAGARETQYF.

This clonotype was recorded a few times. The V and J genes are TRBV6-2 or TRBV6-3 and TRBJ2-2; 9 bases align to TRBD1. CDR3 length: 15 amino acids. The ends lost 5 bases at V and 7 bases at J; junction bases unmatched: 8. Germline V gives CDR1 MNHEY, CDR2 SVGEGT. This CDR3 reads CASSLTGGALGELFF. The CDR3 DNA reads as TGTGCCAGCAGTCTCACAGGGGGCGCACTCGGGGAGCTGTTTTTT.

This chain connects TRBV9 to TRBJ2-2; D not resolved. CDR3 size: 16 residues. Between the trimmed V and J ends, which lost 2 bases and 6 bases, there was a span of 17 bases. Germline CDR1 SGDLS, CDR2 YYNGEE. The CDR3 here is CASSVVGSRPPGELFF. DNA of the CDR3: TGTGCCAGCAGCGTTGTAGGATCCCGGCCCCCCGGGGAGCTGTTTTTT.

This chain joins TRBV7-9 and TRBJ1-2; no reliable D call. V lost 3 bases and J 8 bases, leaving 19 bases between the germline ends. CDR1 is SEHNR, CDR2 FQNEAQ, per germline (reference sequence). The CDR3 loop spans 15 amino acids. The DNA for the CDR3 is TGTGCCAGCAGCTTTGACACCCTAGGGAGTGAAGGCTACACCTTC. This codes for CASSFDTLGSEGYTF.

This clonotype showed up many times. J is TRBJ2-1 and V is TRBV5-1, with D tentatively TRBD1 (6 bases). Deletions cut 6 bases from V and 8 bases from J, with 21 bases between. CDR1 and CDR2 (germline): SGHRS, YFSETQ. This CDR3 contains 15 residues. The CDR3 loop is CASNRRLTGGDEQFF. CDR3 in DNA: TGCGCCAGCAACCGAAGATTGACAGGAGGTGATGAGCAGTTCTTC.

Comment on this clonotype: A much larger clone differs from this one at a single base, so this may be a read error. This is likely a read error, given that the CDR3 carries no conserved phenylalanine or tryptophan at its end. The V and J genes are TRBV3-1 and TRBJ1-6, with 8 bases lining up with TRBD1. The V and J ends lost 5 bases and 6 bases, in that order; junction bases with no gene match: 3. The CDR3 contains 14 residues. Germline V gene lookup returns CDR1 LGHDT and CDR2 YNNKEL (reference sequence). The CDR3: CASSWTGINSPLHL. The CDR3 DNA reads TGTGCCAGCAGCTGGACAGGGATTAATTCACCCCTCCACTTG.

Details on this clonotype: A clone one base away is much larger, so this may be a read error. The J gene is TRBJ2-5, the V gene TRBV28, with D perhaps given as TRBD1 or TRBD2 (6 bases each). The CDR3 extends over 16 amino acids. The V end was cut by 4 bases, the J end by 7 bases, with 22 bases between. Per germline, CDR1 MDHEN and CDR2 SYDVKM. In DNA form, the CDR3 reads TGTGCCAGCAGTTCCTTCTTCACAGGGCGGGGAGGGACCCAGTACTTC. Encoded protein: CASSSFFTGRGGTQYF.